This T cell receptor (beta chain) was sequenced for a study of T cell responses to AZD1222 COVID-19 vaccine. The V end was cut by 3 bases, the J end by 0 bases, with 9 bases between. This CDR3 has 15 residues. The germline V gene encodes CDR1 KGHSH and CDR2 LQKENI. Profiling relied on immunoSEQ multiplex PCR, and the TCRdb table lists in-frame clones only, not all of them. The sample shows 100,000 to 150,000 clones, 70% to 90% of them seen only once. Study conclusions and caveats: Recipients of two AZD1222 doses showed rising Spike-specific TCR breadth and depth.

Concerning this clone itself: Its antigen is currently unknown.

This receptor was identified in an adult who received the AZD1222 COVID-19 vaccine. The chain uses TRBV18 and TRBJ1-3; D is undetermined. Sample: peripheral blood, taken 28 days after the second AZD1222 dose. For the CDR3, the DNA is TGTGCCAGCTCACCTTCGTTACCCTCTGGAAACACCATATATTTT. Translating gives CASSPSLPSGNTIYF.